A selection of T cell receptor beta chains follows, all from one sample in a study of T-cell reconstitution after alpha-beta-depleted transplantation in children. MiXCR, applied by TCRdb to the PCR reads, yields one record per CDR3 protein. The data contain roughly 790,000 distinct CDR3 sequences, 16% of them singletons. The starting material was PBMCs, mostly from graft donor cells, obtained 360 days after TCRalphabeta/CD19-depleted stem cell transplant. These receptors were collected from a male patient younger than 18 who had a stem cell transplant for acute lymphoblastic leukemia, so the T cells may come from the graft donor. Each CDR3 is given with its conserved first and last residue. A D gene is named only where the DNA matches it firmly. Size tells how often a clone was seen (once, few, many) or the class of an expanded clone, and some rows leave it out.

v_gene: TRBV25-1
abundance: few
j_gene: TRBJ2-5
d_gene: NA
CDR3nt: TGTGCCAGCAGTGACCCTGTGAACGCCCGGGAGACCCAGTACTTC
CDR3aa: CASSDPVNARETQYF

v_gene: TRBV27
abundance: NA
j_gene: TRBJ2-7
d_gene: TRBD1
CDR3nt: TGTGCCAGCAGTCGGGACAGGGTCTCCTACGAGCAGTACTTC
CDR3aa: CASSRDRVSYEQYF

v_gene: TRBV20-1
abundance: NA
j_gene: TRBJ2-3
d_gene: TRBD2
CDR3nt: TGCAGTGCTGGGGGACTAGCGGGAGGGCCTAGAGATACGCAGTATTTT
CDR3aa: CSAGGLAGGPRDTQYF

v_gene: TRBV10-1
abundance: NA
j_gene: TRBJ2-7
d_gene: TRBD1
CDR3nt: TGCGCCAGCAGTGACGGACAGGGTCACCTCTACGAGCAGTACTTC
CDR3aa: CASSDGQGHLYEQYF

v_gene: TRBV20-1
abundance: NA
j_gene: TRBJ2-3
d_gene: TRBD2
CDR3nt: TGCAGTGCTATACCGACACTAGCGGCTAGCACAGATACGCAGTATTTT
CDR3aa: CSAIPTLAASTDTQYF

v_gene: TRBV24-1
abundance: few
j_gene: TRBJ2-2
d_gene: NA
CDR3nt: TGTGCCACCAGTGATTTCACTAGCTCAAACACCGGGGAGCTGTTTTTT
CDR3aa: CATSDFTSSNTGELFF

v_gene: TRBV20-1
abundance: few
j_gene: TRBJ2-7
d_gene: NA
CDR3nt: TGCAGTGCTAGAGATCGGCTCACAACCTACGAGCAGTACTTC
CDR3aa: CSARDRLTTYEQYF

v_gene: TRBV15
abundance: NA
j_gene: TRBJ2-1
d_gene: NA
CDR3nt: TGTGCCACCAGCCCTTATAGCGGAGCGTACAATGAGCAGTTCTTC
CDR3aa: CATSPYSGAYNEQFF

v_gene: TRBV5-1
abundance: few
j_gene: TRBJ1-4
d_gene: TRBD1
CDR3nt: TGCGCCAGCAGCTTGCAATCTACAGGGGCGCCTTCAACTAATGAAAAACTGTTTTTT
CDR3aa: CASSLQSTGAPSTNEKLFF

v_gene: TRBV11-1
abundance: few
j_gene: TRBJ1-2
d_gene: NA
CDR3nt: TGTGCCAGCAGCCCGGGCGGGGGGACCAACCAGCCTAACTATGGCTACACCTTC
CDR3aa: CASSPGGGTNQPNYGYTF

v_gene: TRBV20-1
abundance: NA
j_gene: TRBJ2-1
d_gene: TRBD2
CDR3nt: TGCAGTGCAAGAAGCGGGAGGGCCGGTGAGCAGTTCTTC
CDR3aa: CSARSGRAGEQFF

v_gene: TRBV5-1
abundance: few
j_gene: TRBJ2-3
d_gene: TRBD2
CDR3nt: TGCGCCAGCAGCTGGAGGCTGCGGCGGGAGGGACCAGATACGCAGTATTTT
CDR3aa: CASSWRLRREGPDTQYF

v_gene: TRBV5-1
abundance: few
j_gene: TRBJ2-1
d_gene: NA
CDR3nt: TGCGCCAGCAGCTTGATAGACAATGAGCAGTTCTTC
CDR3aa: CASSLIDNEQFF

v_gene: TRBV15
abundance: many
j_gene: TRBJ2-1
d_gene: NA
CDR3nt: TGTGCCACCAGCAGACCTAGACAGGGTGCGGGCCTAGCGAACAATGAGCAGTTCTTC
CDR3aa: CATSRPRQGAGLANNEQFF